This TCR beta chain was observed in a study of cytomegalovirus exposure and HLA in healthy donors (TCRdb year 2017). In the study overall: In an earlier analysis of 550 to 750 of the donors, about 270 Gb of sequence data and roughly 100 million unique TCR beta sequences from 180 million or so T cells were reported. An early release covering some 640 HLA-typed donors comprised 300 to 350 gigabases of sequencing data and 65 million to 100 million unique TCR sequences. Among the roughly 400 genotyped donors, around 81% belonged to the genetic ancestry cluster associated with self-reported Caucasian donors. The aim of the study was to test whether cataloging public T cell receptors could identify signatures of past pathogen exposure. The study profiled the T cell repertoires of hundreds of subjects by immunosequencing and related them to cytomegalovirus serostatus. Along with the approximately 700-subject first cohort, a separate validation cohort of about 110 different subjects was used. To predict cytomegalovirus infection status, the study brought together high-throughput TCR immunosequencing, statistical association of individual TCRs with disease status, and machine learning. In a later analysis, previously published TCR beta repertoires from hundreds of donors were re-analyzed and high-resolution HLA genotyping was added so that TCR occurrence patterns could be studied. Rather than using new phenotypic data, the later analysis identified candidate immune exposures from TCR beta sequences and from how often those sequences occurred across donors. An earlier analysis of several hundred of the donors applied high-throughput TCR beta sequencing to assess whether each TCR beta V gene segment acted as functional or pseudogenic. Donor age, sex, ethnicity and CMV serostatus were compiled together with the repertoire data. A later genetic analysis took genome-wide SNP genotypes for 398 of the 666 donors and used that subset as a discovery cohort. Every repertoire in the discovery cohort had been generated on one and the same sequencing platform. HLA typing included class I and class II loci at four-digit resolution. The number of typed donors differed by locus: about 620-630 for A, B, C, DRB1 and DQB1; approximately 520 for DQA1; 606 for DPA1; and about 470 for DPB1. About 5 DR-DQ haplotypes were handled as single units for association and clustering, since linkage in the cohort was strong. On average, roughly 200,000 unique TCR beta nucleotide sequences were sequenced per donor among several hundred genotyped donors of the cohort, with approximately 18% of those sequences being non-productive. Study-wide findings and limitations: Because the 87-base-pair reads could not distinguish some IMGT-functional V segments, including TRBV6-2 and TRBV6-3, those segments were excluded. A further reported finding was that TCR beta sequences accurately predicted the HLA-A and HLA-B alleles for most subjects in the first cohort. The cohort was sequenced for TCR beta chains only, and without alpha or paired-chain data the features that could be detected were limited. Linkage disequilibrium might explain the correlated functional status among segregating V segments, but an unknown experimental factor could not be excluded. CMV serostatus was the only immune exposure information available for the cohort. Roughly uniform sequencing depth across donors was assumed in presence/absence analyses, although this assumption may not hold. The sequencing pipeline was judged likely to have produced a cluster of highly shared sequence variants as a technical artifact. An earlier analysis of approximately 570 of the donors showed that most TCR beta V segments appeared in productive rearrangements either about 87% or about 30% of the time, which broadly matched IMGT annotations. In a later genetic analysis, a missense DCLRE1C variant was associated with V-gene and J-gene trimming of TCR beta chains, and the association was replicated in an independent cohort. In a later analysis, several top co-occurrence clusters were reported to appear linked to parvovirus B19, influenza, CMV and Epstein-Barr virus. According to the authors, the approach could potentially be generalized to other disease states and immunological phenotypes. Because some donors lacked HLA typing at each locus, the association tests relied only on the typed subset. Because counts were too low, 15 to 20 rarely observed V segments, including chromosome 9 orphons, were excluded from the earlier analysis of fewer than 650 of the donors. At a false discovery rate of 0.05, a later analysis linked under 20,000 TCR beta sequences to specific HLA alleles. When HLA alleles, especially DR and DQ, strongly co-occurred, TCR associations were difficult to assign to individual alleles. Compared with equally common non-associated chains, HLA-associated TCR beta chains in a later analysis were more clonally expanded and had lower generation probabilities. The classifier was reported to diagnose cytomegalovirus status with high specificity and sensitivity in both the original cohort and the validation cohort. In a later genetic analysis, fewer N-insertions in productive TCRs were reported among donors in an Asian-associated ancestry cluster than the roughly 710-donor mean. A later analysis found that most CMV-associated TCR beta chains appeared HLA-restricted, with HLA associations seemingly driven largely by CMV exposure. In a later analysis, the rate of TCR association differed among HLA loci, with DRB1 alleles having the most associated TCRs and HLA-C alleles having the fewest. In vitro tests confirmed that three of the cytomegalovirus-associated TCR beta chains recognize cytomegalovirus antigens. The study gave a list of around 170 TCR beta chains associated with cytomegalovirus. Most TCR sequences were observed very rarely across donors, whereas some public TCRs were present in many individuals.

Its CDR3 holds 13 amino acids, cysteine through phenylalanine. The retained sequence is limited to the CDR3, 39 bases, with the frame set at the first base. The germline V gene yields SGHRS for CDR1 and YFSETQ for CDR2. Trimming takes 2 bases from V and 3 bases from J, and the germline ends sit 8 bases apart. Notes on this clone: The specificity of this receptor is unknown. No base qualities exist here, and no much larger clone lies one base off it.

In total, more than 500 healthy bone marrow donors made up the cohort. At the time of sampling, every cohort member was nominally healthy, though immune exposures that went unrecorded were likely present. The donor was CMV seropositive and was included in the group of approximately 300 seropositive cohort members. A peripheral blood sample was collected from each donor, and TCR beta sequencing was performed on peripheral blood mononuclear cells. The Qiagen DNeasy Blood Extraction Kit was used to extract genomic DNA from the blood cell samples. The library was built by means of the immunoSEQ multiplex PCR assay. The multiplex PCR relied on a mix of 60 forward primers for TCR Vbeta segments and 13 reverse primers for TCR Jbeta segments. A multiplex PCR assay on genomic DNA amplified the CDR3 region of rearranged TCR beta genes. The Illumina HiSeq System was used to sequence the amplified TCR beta libraries as 87-base-pair reads. In the authors' own workflow: Across the 666 repertoires, a later analysis counted 80 million or so unique TCR beta chains, approximately 10 million of which were shared by at least two donors. A nearest-neighbor algorithm error-corrected the raw reads and collapsed the reads into unique sequences, merging closely related sequences to remove PCR and sequencing errors. CDR3 sequences were aligned to IMGT reference sequences to assign V, D and J gene segments. For a sequence to be retained, a match of at least six nucleotides to both a V gene segment and a J gene segment was required. A rearrangement was called productive if the CDR3 had no stop codons and remained in frame with V and J, and every other rearrangement was called non-productive. Following IMGT convention, CDR3 was defined as the stretch from the second conserved V-encoded cysteine to the conserved J-encoded phenylalanine. The earlier analysis of approximately 590 of the donors excluded any sequence lacking an unambiguous match to a single V gene segment. In an earlier analysis of several hundred of the donors, V segments were called functional above 56.7% productive rearrangements and were called segregating when the between-donor standard deviation exceeded 5%. A statistical classification framework was developed to diagnose cytomegalovirus status using the catalog of TCR beta chain sequences. In a later analysis, V and J genes were assigned by comparing TCR nucleotide sequences against IMGT/GENE-DB human TR gene sequences. A later analysis assigned CDR3 sequences and most-parsimonious VDJ recombination scenarios with the TCRdist pipeline. In a later analysis, each TCR beta chain was defined by its CDR3 amino acid sequence together with its V-gene family, and reads without a unique V-gene family were excluded. As a way to deal with suspected cross-contamination and a sequencing artifact, a later analysis dropped 640 or so nucleotide sequences that were highly shared and had low generation probability. For each public chain, a later analysis derived a clonal expansion index from normalized ranks of inferred template counts within each repertoire. In a later analysis, generation probabilities were computed using a VDJ recombination model fitted to out-of-frame rearrangements, and the results were checked against IGoR. Hypergeometric tests were used in a later analysis to score TCR-TCR, TCR-HLA and TCR-CMV co-occurrence, with a repertoire-size bias correction applied to the TCR pairs. To estimate false discovery rates, a later analysis permuted the HLA or CMV assignments 20 times. In a later analysis, co-occurring TCRs were grouped with DBSCAN, and TCRdist sequence similarity was added when clustering was performed within HLA-allele-positive subsets. Repertoires with fewer than 30,000 or more than 120,000 public chains were left out of co-occurrence clustering, as were about five repertoires with anomalous nucleotide sharing. TCRdb carries this immuneACCESS record with in-frame sequences only. Its versions omit some clonotypes, under half of them owing to an unresolved V gene in the studies checked, with the rest unexplained. V and J calls and clone size are those listed in that table; D and trimming were worked out from the DNA. The sample data list more than 100,000 clones, and roughly three quarters of these were observed just once. The ten largest clones represent 10% of the sample.

In this chain, TRBV5-1 is recombined with TRBJ2-5; the D gene identity is not certain. The specimen was PBMCs. The source of this sequence is a woman aged 18-35 years in good health and CMV-seropositive. The CDR3 region: CASSLNSEETQYF. The nucleotides read TGCGCCAGCAGCTTAAACAGTGAAGAGACCCAGTACTTC. Extended through the reference TRBV5-1 and TRBJ2-5 proteins, this CDR3 yields the full variable domain: KAGVTQTPRYLIKTRGQQVTLSCSPISGHRSVSWYQQTPGQGLQFLFEYFSETQRNKGNFPGRFSGRQFSNSRSEMNVSTLELGDSALYLCASSLNSEETQYFGPGTRLLVL.